This T cell receptor (beta chain) was recovered during a study of Graves' ophthalmopathy and Graves' hyperthyroidism. Overall study results and limits: As the model predicted ophthalmopathy progression, it achieved a sensitivity of 70.59% and a specificity of around 72%. Most clonotypes expanded in thyroid above 0.001 frequency were present in blood too.

As concerns this clonotype: What it binds is not known.

Disease in donors with ophthalmopathy had moderate-to-severe activity, CAS ≥3, NOSPECS ≥4 and under 3 months' duration. None of the included patients had other autoimmune diseases, uncontrolled infections, pregnancy or lactation, as these led to exclusion. Beta-chain TCR CDR3 regions were amplified from RNA transcripts. First-round RT-PCR employed HTBI primers, with a second-round multiplex PCR after it. MiXCR, run by TCRdb on the multiplex PCR reads, gives a single entry per CDR3 protein. The repertoire has around 170,000 distinct CDR3 sequences, over 35% of them found once; the top ten carry around 5.8%. The receptor was derived from a woman between 40 and 55 years old with Graves' ophthalmopathy. The sample consisted of peripheral blood.

The CDR3 here is CASSPRSSQLYEQYF. The CDR3 DNA sequence: TGTGCCAGCAGCCCTCGTTCCAGCCAACTTTACGAGCAGTACTTC. The chain uses TRBV7-2 and TRBJ2-7; D gene unclear. Trimming shortened V by 5 bases and J by 4 bases, and 18 bases separated the two germline ends. The CDR3 is 15 amino acids. The germline gives CDR1 SGHTA, CDR2 FQGNSA.